This T cell receptor (beta chain) was documented in a study of blood T cell repertoires in COVID-19. Turning to the study itself: The analysed material was cDNA or gDNA that came from T cells, B-cell-depleted T cells, or PBMCs.

The CDR3 contains 15 residues. After removal of 8 bases from V and 4 bases from J, the junction contained 12 bases not matched to a gene. Looked up from germline, CDR1 is MGHDK and CDR2 is SYGVNS. Sequencing was performed with immunoSEQ multiplex PCR; in TCRdb, only in-frame clones are kept and a portion is missing. The data show roughly 300,000 clones, around 84% seen once. This rearrangement joins TRBV25-1 to TRBJ1-2; 8 bases match TRBD1. What was sequenced was peripheral blood. This sequence was found in a human donor with COVID-19, enrolled during active disease. The donor label of this sample is uncertain. The CDR3: CASSPLLGQAYGYTF. CDR3 DNA: TGTGCCAGCTCACCCTTGCTGGGACAGGCCTATGGCTACACCTTC.